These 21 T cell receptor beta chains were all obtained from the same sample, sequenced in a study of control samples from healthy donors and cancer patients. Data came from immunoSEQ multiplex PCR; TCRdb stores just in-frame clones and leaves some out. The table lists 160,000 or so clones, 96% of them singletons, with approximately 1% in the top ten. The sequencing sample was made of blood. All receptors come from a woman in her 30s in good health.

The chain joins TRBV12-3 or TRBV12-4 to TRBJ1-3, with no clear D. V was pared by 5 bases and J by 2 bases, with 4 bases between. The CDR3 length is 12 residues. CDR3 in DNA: TGTGCCAGCAGTGGAGCTGGAAACACCATATATTTT. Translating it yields CASSGAGNTIYF.

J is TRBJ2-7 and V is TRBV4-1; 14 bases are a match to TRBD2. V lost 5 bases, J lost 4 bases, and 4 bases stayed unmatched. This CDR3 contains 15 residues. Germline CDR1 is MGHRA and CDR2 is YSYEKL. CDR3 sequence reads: CASSIGTSGSYEQYF. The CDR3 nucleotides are TGCGCCAGCAGCATCGGGACTAGCGGGAGTTACGAGCAGTACTTC.

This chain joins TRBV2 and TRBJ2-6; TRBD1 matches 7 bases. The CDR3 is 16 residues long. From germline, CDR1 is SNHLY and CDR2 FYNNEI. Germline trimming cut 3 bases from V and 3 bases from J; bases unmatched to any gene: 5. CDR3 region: CASSERGRFGANVLTF. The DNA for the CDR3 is TGTGCCAGCAGTGAGAGGGGGCGCTTTGGGGCCAACGTCCTGACTTTC.

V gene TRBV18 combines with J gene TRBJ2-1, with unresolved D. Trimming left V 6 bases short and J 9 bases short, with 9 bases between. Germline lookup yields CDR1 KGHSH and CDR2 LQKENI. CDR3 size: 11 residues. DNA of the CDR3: TGTGCCAGCTCCTCCCTGGGTGAGCAGTTCTTC. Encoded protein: CASSSLGEQFF. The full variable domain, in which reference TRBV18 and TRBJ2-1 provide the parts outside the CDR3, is NAGVMQNPRHLVRRRGQEARLRCSPMKGHSHVYWYRQLPEEGLKFMVYLQKENIIDESGMPKERFSAEFPKEGPSILRIQQVVRGDSAAYFCASSSLGEQFFGPGTRLTVL.

The CDR3 sequence: CAWSVGLMSGNTIYF. The CDR3 DNA follows: TGTGCCTGGAGTGTGGGGTTGATGTCTGGAAACACCATATATTTT. The J gene is TRBJ1-3, the V gene TRBV30; no firm D call. V was pared by 0 bases and J by 1 base, with 10 bases between. Germline-derived CDR1 and CDR2 are GTSNPN and SVGIG (reference sequence). The CDR3 totals 15 residues.

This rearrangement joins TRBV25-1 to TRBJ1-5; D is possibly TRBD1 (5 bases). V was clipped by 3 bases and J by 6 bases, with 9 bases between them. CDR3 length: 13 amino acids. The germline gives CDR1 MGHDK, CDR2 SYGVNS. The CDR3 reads CASSDQGGQPQHF. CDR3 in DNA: TGTGCCAGCAGTGATCAGGGTGGTCAGCCCCAGCATTTT.

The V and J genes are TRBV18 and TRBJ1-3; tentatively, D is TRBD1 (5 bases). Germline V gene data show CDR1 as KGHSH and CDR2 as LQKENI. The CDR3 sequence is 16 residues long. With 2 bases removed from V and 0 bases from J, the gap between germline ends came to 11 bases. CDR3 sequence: CASSPRLGGSGNTIYF. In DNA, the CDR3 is TGTGCCAGCTCACCAAGACTGGGGGGCTCTGGAAACACCATATATTTT.

The CDR3 loop reads CASSLWVGTEAFF. The DNA for the CDR3 is TGTGCCAGCAGCTTATGGGTGGGCACTGAAGCTTTCTTT. V gene TRBV11-2 combines with J gene TRBJ1-1; D ambiguous. Germline-derived CDR1 and CDR2 are SGHAT and FQNNGV. Trimming removed 2 bases from V and 4 bases from J, with 8 bases in between. This CDR3 spans 13 amino acids.

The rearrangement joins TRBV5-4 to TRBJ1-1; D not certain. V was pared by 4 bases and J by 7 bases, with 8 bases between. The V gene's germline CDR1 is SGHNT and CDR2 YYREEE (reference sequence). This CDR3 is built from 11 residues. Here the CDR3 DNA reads TGTGCCAGCAGCGGACCTTATGAAGCTTTCTTT. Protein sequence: CASSGPYEAFF.

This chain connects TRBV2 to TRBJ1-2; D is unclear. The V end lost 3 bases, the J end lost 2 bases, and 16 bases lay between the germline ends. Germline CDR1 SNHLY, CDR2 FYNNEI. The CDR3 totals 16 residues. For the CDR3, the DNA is TGTGCCAGCAGTGACCGGACGAAACTAATCAACTATGGCTACACCTTC. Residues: CASSDRTKLINYGYTF.

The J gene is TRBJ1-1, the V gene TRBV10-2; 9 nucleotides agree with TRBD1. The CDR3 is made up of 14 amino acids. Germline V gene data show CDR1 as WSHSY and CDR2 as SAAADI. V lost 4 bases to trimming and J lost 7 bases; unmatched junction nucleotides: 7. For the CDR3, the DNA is TGCGCCAGCAGTGTTGGGACAGGGCCGTTTGAAGCTTTCTTT. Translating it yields CASSVGTGPFEAFF.

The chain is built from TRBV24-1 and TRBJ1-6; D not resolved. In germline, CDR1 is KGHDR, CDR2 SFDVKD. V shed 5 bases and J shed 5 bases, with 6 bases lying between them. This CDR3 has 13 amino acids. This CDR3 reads CATSARDNSPLHF. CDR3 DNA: TGTGCCACCAGTGCCCGGGATAATTCACCCCTCCACTTT.

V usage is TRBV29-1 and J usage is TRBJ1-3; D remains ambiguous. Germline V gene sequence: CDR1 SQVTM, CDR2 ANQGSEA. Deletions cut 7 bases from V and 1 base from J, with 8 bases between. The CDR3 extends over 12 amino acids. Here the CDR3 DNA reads TGCAGCGGCCAGACTTCTGGAAACACCATATATTTT. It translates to CSGQTSGNTIYF.

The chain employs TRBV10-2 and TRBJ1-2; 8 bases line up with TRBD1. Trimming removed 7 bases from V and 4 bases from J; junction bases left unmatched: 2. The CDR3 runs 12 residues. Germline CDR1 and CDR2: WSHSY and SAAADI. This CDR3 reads CASKGQAYGYTF. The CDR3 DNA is TGCGCCAGCAAGGGACAGGCCTATGGCTACACCTTC.

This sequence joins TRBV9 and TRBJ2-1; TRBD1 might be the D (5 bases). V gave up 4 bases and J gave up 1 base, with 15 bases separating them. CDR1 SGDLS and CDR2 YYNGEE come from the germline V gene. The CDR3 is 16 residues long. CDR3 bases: TGTGCCAGCAGCTCAAGACAGCTACATTCCTACAATGAGCAGTTCTTC. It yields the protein CASSSRQLHSYNEQFF.

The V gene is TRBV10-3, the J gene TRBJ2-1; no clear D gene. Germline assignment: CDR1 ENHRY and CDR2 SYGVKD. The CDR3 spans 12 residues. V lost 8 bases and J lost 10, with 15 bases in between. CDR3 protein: CAIGPPSQEQFF. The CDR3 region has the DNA TGTGCCATCGGACCCCCCTCCCAAGAGCAGTTCTTC.

In DNA, the CDR3 is TGTGCCAGCAGCTTATTCCCTCAGGCTTCTGGAAACACCATATATTTT. It codes for CASSLFPQASGNTIYF. The chain recombines TRBV11-2 with TRBJ1-3; D is unclear. The length of the CDR3 is 16 residues. Per germline, CDR1 SGHAT and CDR2 FQNNGV. Between the trimmed V and J ends, which lost 2 bases and 1 base, there was a span of 12 bases.

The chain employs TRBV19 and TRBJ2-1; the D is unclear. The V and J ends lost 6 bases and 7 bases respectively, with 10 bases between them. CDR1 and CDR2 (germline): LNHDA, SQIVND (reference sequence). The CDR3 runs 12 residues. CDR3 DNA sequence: TGTGCCAGTAGGTCACTGGGGAATGAGCAGTTCTTC. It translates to CASRSLGNEQFF.

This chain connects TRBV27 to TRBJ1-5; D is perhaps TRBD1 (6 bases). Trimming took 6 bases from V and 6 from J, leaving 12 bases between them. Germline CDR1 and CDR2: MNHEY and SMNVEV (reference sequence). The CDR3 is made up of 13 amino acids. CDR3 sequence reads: CASSLGGTQPQHF. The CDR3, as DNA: TGTGCCAGCAGCTTAGGGGGTACTCAGCCCCAGCATTTT.

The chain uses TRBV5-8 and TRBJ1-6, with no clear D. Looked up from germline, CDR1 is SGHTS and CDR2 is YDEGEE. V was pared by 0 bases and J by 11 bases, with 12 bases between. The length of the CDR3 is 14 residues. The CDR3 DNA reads TGTGCCAGCAGCTTGGGTCAGCCCGGGGCACCCCTCCACTTT. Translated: CASSLGQPGAPLHF. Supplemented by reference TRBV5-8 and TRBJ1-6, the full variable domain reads EAGVTQSPTHLIKTRGQQATLRCSPISGHTSVYWYQQALGLGLQFLLWYDEGEERNRGNFPPRFSGRQFPNYSSELNVNALELEDSALYLCASSLGQPGAPLHFGNGTRLTVT.

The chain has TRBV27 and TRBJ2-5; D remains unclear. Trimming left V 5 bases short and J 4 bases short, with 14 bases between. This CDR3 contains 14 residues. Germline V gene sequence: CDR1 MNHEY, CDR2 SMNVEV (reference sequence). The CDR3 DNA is TGTGCCAGCAGTCCGTCCTCGAGGAGAGAGACCCAGTACTTC. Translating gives CASSPSSRRETQYF.